This TCR beta chain was recorded in a study of T-cell memory formation after mild COVID-19. Study details: Largely, TCR clusters stayed within a single donor. Notes on the study in general: Second-wave clones with a day 37 peak had unconfirmed SARS-CoV-2 specificity. Contracting CD4+ clones lay largely in CM and EM, with CD8+ ones residing in EMRA.

Notes on this clonotype: Its antigen is not known.

Trimming removed 3 bases from V and 5 bases from J; junction bases left unmatched: 12. Germline values: CDR1 LGHNA, CDR2 YNFKEQ. This CDR3 has 16 amino acids. The 5'RACE method, run with constant-segment primers, produced TCR alpha and TCR beta cDNA libraries (carrying sample barcodes and UMIs). TCRdb reprocessed the 5' RACE reads via MiXCR and lists one record per CDR3 protein. The sample yields more than 300,000 distinct CDR3 sequences, roughly 19% seen once. Sequences were obtained from PBMCs or a T cell subset sorted from them (not recorded which). The clonotype was recovered from a man younger than 35 who had mild COVID-19 (a few samples of this study predate the infection). Cell type and time point are not known. The chain is built from TRBV4-2 and TRBJ2-5; 7 bases are a match to TRBD2. CDR3 amino acids: CASSHGTTQSLETQYF. The DNA for the CDR3 is TGTGCCAGCAGCCACGGGACTACCCAGAGTCTGGAGACCCAGTACTTC.